This is a list of T cell receptor beta chains from one sample in a study of lymphopenia after photon versus proton radiotherapy. The protocol was immunoSEQ multiplex PCR, while the TCRdb copy is restricted to in-frame clones and leaves out a portion. The data show fewer than 20,000 clones, with roughly nine tenths seen just once and 9% to 10% held by the top ten. Sequenced material: peripheral blood, taken from a patient treated with proton-based radiotherapy. The receptor set was obtained from a man between 65 and 85 years old with pancreatic cancer. Each CDR3 is given with its conserved first and last residue. A D gene is named only where the DNA matches it firmly. A row's size may be missing; if present it is once, few, many or a size class.

j_gene,d_gene,abundance,v_gene,CDR3nt,CDR3aa
TRBJ2-3,TRBD2,once,TRBV7-8,TGTGCCAGCAGCGACGATTTAGCGGGGGGAACTAGCACAGATACGCAGTATTTT,CASSDDLAGGTSTDTQYF
TRBJ2-5,TRBD2,NA,TRBV5-4,TGTGCCAGCAGAAAGGGCACTAGCGGGAGTATCGGGACCCAGTACTTC,CASRKGTSGSIGTQYF
TRBJ1-5,NA,few,TRBV11-2,TGTGCCAGCAGCTTAGGATCGGTCGCGGCAGGTGGTCAGCCCCAGCATTTT,CASSLGSVAAGGQPQHF
TRBJ1-3,NA,NA,TRBV9,TGTGCCAGCAGTACTGGAAACACCATATATTTT,CASSTGNTIYF
TRBJ2-2,TRBD1,NA,TRBV5-1,TGCGCCAGCAGCGCTCGACAGGGGGCAGGTACCGGGGAGCTGTTTTTT,CASSARQGAGTGELFF
TRBJ1-3,NA,NA,TRBV18,TGTGCCAGCTCACCGATGGGAAACACCATATATTTT,CASSPMGNTIYF
TRBJ2-7,NA,NA,TRBV5-4,TGTGCCAGCAGCATACCGGGCGGCCCGTCCTACGAGCAGTACTTC,CASSIPGGPSYEQYF
TRBJ2-3,TRBD1,NA,TRBV2,TGTGCCAGCAGTGAGAGAAGGGGGCCAGATACGCAGTATTTT,CASSERRGPDTQYF
TRBJ1-6,NA,NA,TRBV18,TGTGCCAGCTCACCTGCTGGCCCACCGAGGCGTAATTCACCCCTCCACTTT,CASSPAGPPRRNSPLHF
TRBJ1-2,NA,NA,TRBV30,TGTGCCTGGAGTTCACAGGGTCCCTATGGCTACACCTTC,CAWSSQGPYGYTF
TRBJ2-5,NA,NA,TRBV9,TGTGCCAGCAGCGTAGGGCTCAACGGAGGAGAGACCCAGTACTTC,CASSVGLNGGETQYF
TRBJ1-3,NA,NA,TRBV5-1,TGCGCCAGCAGCCTTCCAGGGAGAGGAAACACCATATATTTT,CASSLPGRGNTIYF
TRBJ2-7,NA,once,TRBV19,TGTGCCAGTAGCTTCTCAACGGGGAGCTCCTACGAGCAGTACTTC,CASSFSTGSSYEQYF
TRBJ1-4,TRBD1,NA,TRBV6-4,TGTGCCAGCAGTTACTCGATGGGACAGGGGCCTGAAAAACTGTTTTTT,CASSYSMGQGPEKLFF
TRBJ2-6,NA,NA,TRBV30,TGTGCCTGGGAAAAAGGGGTTGGGGCCAACGTCCTGACTTTC,CAWEKGVGANVLTF
TRBJ2-3,NA,NA,TRBV11-1,TGTGCCAGCAGCTTAGTGGCGGAAGGGGCGCAGTATTTT,CASSLVAEGAQYF
TRBJ2-2,NA,NA,TRBV11-3,TGTGCCAGCAGTCTGGAGAGATCCACCGGGGAGCTGTTTTTT,CASSLERSTGELFF
TRBJ2-3,NA,once,TRBV9,TGTGCCAGCAGCGCTGGCGGTGAGTCCGCCTATACGCAGTATTTT,CASSAGGESAYTQYF
TRBJ2-3,NA,NA,TRBV7-9,TGTGCCAGCAGCTTAGATTCGGGGGCCGTCACAGATACGCAGTATTTT,CASSLDSGAVTDTQYF
TRBJ2-3,NA,NA,TRBV7-2,TGTGCCAGCAGGGAAACTAGCACAGATACGCAGTATTTT,CASRETSTDTQYF
TRBJ2-3,NA,few,TRBV29-1,TGCAGCGTTGGGCTAGTAGCAGATACGCAGTATTTT,CSVGLVADTQYF
TRBJ2-7,NA,NA,TRBV6-6,TGTGCCAGCAGTCGACTATACTCCTACGAGCAGTACTTC,CASSRLYSYEQYF
TRBJ1-2,NA,NA,TRBV15,TGTGCCACCAGCTCAAACCCCCGAGCGACGGTCGGCTACACCTTC,CATSSNPRATVGYTF
TRBJ1-2,TRBD1,NA,TRBV25-1,TGTGCCAGCAGTGCAACCGGGACAGGGGACTATGGCTACACCTTC,CASSATGTGDYGYTF
TRBJ2-7,NA,few,TRBV23-1,TGCGCCAGCAGCCGGGGAGGGGGCTACGAGCAGTACTTC,CASSRGGGYEQYF
TRBJ2-1,TRBD1,once,TRBV7-9,TGTGCCAGCAGCCGATCAGAACAGGGGAAGCAGTTCTTC,CASSRSEQGKQFF
TRBJ2-7,NA,NA,TRBV28,TGTGCCAGCCCCCCTCCCGGACAGCCCTACGAGCAGTACTTC,CASPPPGQPYEQYF
TRBJ1-2,NA,NA,TRBV7-2,TGTGCCAGCTCTCGAGCAGGGCCTAACTATGGCTACACCTTC,CASSRAGPNYGYTF
TRBJ2-1,TRBD2,NA,TRBV5-1,TGCGCCAGCAGCTTGGTAGGCGGGAGTACGTACAATGAGCAGTTCTTC,CASSLVGGSTYNEQFF
TRBJ2-2,TRBD1,NA,TRBV11-2,TGTGCCAGCAGCACCTACAGGGGGCGAACCGGGGAGCTGTTTTTT,CASSTYRGRTGELFF
TRBJ1-2,NA,NA,TRBV7-9,TGTGCCAGCAGCTGGGACAACTCTAACTATGGCTACACCTTC,CASSWDNSNYGYTF
TRBJ2-5,NA,once,TRBV11-2,TGTGCCAGCAGCCGGGACAAAACACAAGAGACCCAGTACTTC,CASSRDKTQETQYF
TRBJ2-7,TRBD1,NA,TRBV4-2,TGTGCCAGCAGCCAGCTCCTAGGACGGGACAGCTCCTACGAGCAGTACTTC,CASSQLLGRDSSYEQYF
TRBJ1-1,TRBD1,NA,TRBV7-3,TGTGCCAGCAGCAGACAGGGGAACACTGAAGCTTTCTTT,CASSRQGNTEAFF
TRBJ2-6,TRBD2,NA,TRBV5-1,TGCGCCAGCAGCTCAAGCGGGAGGGCCTACGGGGCCAACGTCCTGACTTTC,CASSSSGRAYGANVLTF
TRBJ1-1,TRBD1,NA,TRBV6-1,TGTGCCAGCTGGGACAGGGGACTCGCTTTCTTT,CASWDRGLAFF
TRBJ1-1,NA,NA,TRBV14,TGTGCCAGCAGCCAATGGGAAAACACTGAAGCTTTCTTT,CASSQWENTEAFF
TRBJ1-2,NA,few,TRBV7-2,TGTGCCAGCAGCTTATCTCAGGGTTATGGCTACACCTTC,CASSLSQGYGYTF
TRBJ1-4,NA,NA,TRBV6-1,TGTGCCAGCAGTGAAGCTTCAGCGAGCACTAATGAAAAACTGTTTTTT,CASSEASASTNEKLFF
TRBJ1-3,NA,once,TRBV5-1,TGCGCCAGCAGCTTGGCGGGAGGCTCTGGAAACACCATATATTTT,CASSLAGGSGNTIYF
TRBJ2-5,NA,NA,TRBV7-3,TGTGCCAGCAGCCCGACAGGAGCACAAGAGACCCAGTACTTC,CASSPTGAQETQYF
TRBJ1-1,NA,NA,TRBV6-5,TGTGCCAGCAGTTCCCAGTTGGGGCCTGAAGCTTTCTTT,CASSSQLGPEAFF
TRBJ2-2,TRBD2,NA,TRBV30,TGTGCCTGGAGTAGACCCTTAGCGGGGATGAACACCGGGGAGCTGTTTTTT,CAWSRPLAGMNTGELFF
TRBJ2-1,NA,NA,TRBV28,TGTGCCAGCAGCCCCCGGGATTATGAGCAGTTCTTC,CASSPRDYEQFF
TRBJ1-1,NA,NA,TRBV2,TGTGCCAGCATACGGGAGCAGGTCACTGAAGCTTTCTTT,CASIREQVTEAFF
TRBJ2-3,NA,NA,TRBV7-9,TGTGCCAGCAGCCCCACCACTAGCACAGATACGCAGTATTTT,CASSPTTSTDTQYF
TRBJ1-1,NA,NA,TRBV5-1,TGCGCCAGCAGCTCCCAGGAACAGGGCCCTACTGAAGCTTTCTTT,CASSSQEQGPTEAFF
TRBJ1-2,NA,NA,TRBV4-1,TGCGCCAGCAGCCAAGAGAAGGCAGCACATGGCTACACCTTC,CASSQEKAAHGYTF
TRBJ1-5,NA,NA,TRBV27,TGTGCCAGCAGTTTATCGGCGGGGAATCAGCCCCAGCATTTT,CASSLSAGNQPQHF
TRBJ2-1,NA,once,TRBV7-3,TGTGCCAGCAGCTTCCGTCCGGGGGCCTACAATGAGCAGTTCTTC,CASSFRPGAYNEQFF
TRBJ2-2,TRBD2,NA,TRBV19,TGTGCCAGTAGTACGCCAGGATCAGGACCCAGCGGGAGGGGCGGAACCGGGGAGCTGTTTTTT,CASSTPGSGPSGRGGTGELFF